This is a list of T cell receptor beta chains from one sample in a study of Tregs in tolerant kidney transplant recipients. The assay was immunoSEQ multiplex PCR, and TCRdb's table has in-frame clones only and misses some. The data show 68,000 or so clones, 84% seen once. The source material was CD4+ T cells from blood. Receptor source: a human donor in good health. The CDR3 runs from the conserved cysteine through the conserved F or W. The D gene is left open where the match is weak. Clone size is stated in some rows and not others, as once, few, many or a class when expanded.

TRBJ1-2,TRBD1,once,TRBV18,CASSPLSTGGDYGYTF,TGTGCCAGCTCACCGCTCTCGACAGGGGGAGACTATGGCTACACCTTC
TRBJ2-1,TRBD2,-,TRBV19,CASSIAGTSGSSSEQFF,TGTGCCAGTAGTATAGCAGGGACTAGCGGGAGTTCGAGTGAGCAGTTCTTC
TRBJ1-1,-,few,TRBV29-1,CSGANTEAFF,TGCAGCGGGGCGAACACTGAAGCTTTCTTT
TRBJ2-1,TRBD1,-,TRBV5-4,CASSAQGQLLFF,TGTGCCAGCAGCGCACAGGGGCAACTTTTGTTCTTC
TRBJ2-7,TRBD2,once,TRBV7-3,CASSLISGGFSYEQYF,TGTGCCAGCAGCTTAATTAGCGGGGGTTTCTCCTACGAGCAGTACTTC
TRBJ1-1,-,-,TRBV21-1,CASPRGGRETEAFF,TGTGCCAGCCCTAGGGGGGGGCGGGAGACTGAAGCTTTCTTT
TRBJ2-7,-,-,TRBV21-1,CASSKVFGGTSGMFEQYF,TGTGCCAGCAGCAAAGTCTTTGGGGGAACTAGCGGGATGTTCGAGCAGTACTTC
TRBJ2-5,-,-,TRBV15,CATSSGSGAQETQYF,TGTGCCACCAGCAGCGGGTCAGGCGCACAAGAGACCCAGTACTTC
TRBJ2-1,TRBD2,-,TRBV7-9,CAILAGGVGQFF,TGTGCCATACTAGCGGGAGGAGTCGGGCAGTTCTTC
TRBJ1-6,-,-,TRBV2,CASSEPGHFNSPLHF,TGTGCCAGCAGTGAACCGGGACACTTTAATTCACCCCTCCACTTT
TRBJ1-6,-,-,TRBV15,CATSREGLMNSPLHF,TGTGCCACCAGCAGAGAAGGGTTGATGAATTCACCCCTCCACTTT
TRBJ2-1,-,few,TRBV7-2,CASSLDPGSYNEQFF,TGTGCCAGCAGCTTAGACCCCGGCAGCTACAATGAGCAGTTCTTC
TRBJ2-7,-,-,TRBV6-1,CASSYLSEQYF,TGTGCCAGCAGTTATTTGTCCGAGCAGTACTTC
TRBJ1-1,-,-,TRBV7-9,CASSPRQQDYTEAFF,TGTGCCAGCAGCCCTCGGCAACAGGATTACACTGAAGCTTTCTTT
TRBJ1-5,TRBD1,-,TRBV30,CACSDPGQGLLWPQHF,TGTGCCTGCTCAGATCCGGGACAGGGGTTATTGTGGCCCCAGCATTTT
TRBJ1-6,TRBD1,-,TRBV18,CASSLLRWDSSYNSPLHF,TGTGCCAGCTCACTCCTTCGGTGGGACAGCTCCTATAATTCACCCCTCCACTTT